This T cell receptor beta chain originates from a study of beta chain features in type 1 diabetes. Points from the study as a whole: Shorter TCRB CDR3s, moderately but significantly so, marked every one of the four CD4+ subsets in Type 1 diabetes patients.

The authors reverse transcribed all of the isolated RNA, so sequencing captured expressed TCRB transcripts. The method was immunoSEQ multiplex PCR; TCRdb's version includes in-frame clones alone and lacks a portion of them. The sample shows around 260,000 clones, roughly 20% of them seen only once. Germline V lookup: CDR1 MRHNA, CDR2 SNTAGT. This CDR3 comprises 13 residues. Trimming pared 2 bases from V and 9 bases from J, leaving 11 bases between. Notes on this clone: No antigen is known for it.

The chain couples TRBV6-4 to TRBJ2-1; D unresolved. Sequencing used naive CD4+ T cells from blood. This sequence was found in a woman in her thirties or forties with type 1 diabetes. CDR3: CASSDESFGEQFF. The DNA for the CDR3 is TGTGCCAGCAGTGACGAGAGTTTCGGTGAGCAGTTCTTC.